Below, 11 T cell receptor beta chains from the same sample are listed, as sequenced in a study of blood T cell repertoires in COVID-19. The protocol was immunoSEQ multiplex PCR, while the TCRdb copy is restricted to in-frame clones and leaves out a portion. The sample lists a few hundred thousand clones; 85% to 90% were seen once. Sequences were obtained from PBMCs or T cells enriched from blood (not recorded which). These receptor sequences come from a woman in her 30s who had recovered from COVID-19.

The genes are TRBV2 and TRBJ2-5; D possibly corresponds to TRBD1 (6 bases). The V and J ends lost 6 bases and 0 bases respectively, with 17 bases between them. Germline assignment: CDR1 SNHLY and CDR2 FYNNEI. The CDR3 totals 16 residues. CDR3 sequence (DNA): TGTGCCAGCAGCGGAGGACAGTGGTCGGACCAAGAGACCCAGTACTTC. This translates into CASSGGQWSDQETQYF.

A few counts support this clone. This chain links TRBV15 with TRBJ2-7; D is ambiguous. Germline V gene sequence: CDR1 LNHNV, CDR2 YYDKDF (reference sequence). The length of the CDR3 is 12 residues. Deletions cut 0 bases from V and 7 bases from J, with 7 bases between. Here the CDR3 reads CATSRDLREQYF. DNA of the CDR3: TGTGCCACCAGCAGAGATTTGCGGGAGCAGTACTTC.

This clone was observed once. The chain joins TRBV4-2 to TRBJ2-3; tentative D call: TRBD1 (6 bases). Germline V gene lookup returns CDR1 LGHNA and CDR2 YNFKEQ. CDR3 size: 13 residues. V lost 5 bases, J lost 3 bases, and 9 bases lay in between. CDR3 coding DNA: TGTGCCAGCAGCACTAGGGGGACAGATACGCAGTATTTT. This encodes CASSTRGTDTQYF.

The genes are TRBV11-3 and TRBJ2-7; 11 nucleotides line up with TRBD1. The germline V gene encodes CDR1 SGHNT and CDR2 YENEEA. This CDR3 is built from 15 residues. V gave up 5 bases and J gave up 5 bases; unmatched junction bases: 8. The CDR3 is CASSPRGQGANEQYF. CDR3 nucleotides: TGTGCCAGCAGCCCACGTGGACAGGGGGCCAACGAGCAGTACTTC.

The V call is TRBV6-1, the J call TRBJ1-5; 7 bases map to TRBD1. Germline V gene data show CDR1 as MNHNS and CDR2 as SASEGT. The J segment lost 3 bases and the V segment lost 2 bases, leaving 4 bases of the junction unmatched. The CDR3 length is 15 residues. CDR3 loop: CASSEMGQFNQPQHF. The CDR3 DNA reads as TGTGCCAGCAGTGAAATGGGACAGTTCAATCAGCCCCAGCATTTT.

V gene TRBV28 combines with J gene TRBJ2-7, with D possibly being TRBD2 (6 bases). There are 16 residues in the CDR3. V was cut by 2 bases and J by 0 bases, with 14 bases left in between. The germline CDR1 and CDR2 sequences are MDHEN and SYDVKM. CDR3 coding DNA: TGTGCCAGCAGTTTAGGGGCGGGAACTCCCTCCTACGAGCAGTACTTC. Translated, it gives CASSLGAGTPSYEQYF.

This chain joins TRBV28 and TRBJ1-5; maybe TRBD1 (5 bases). This CDR3 contains 15 residues. Germline V CDR1 and CDR2: MDHEN, SYDVKM. V lost 3 bases to trimming and J lost 2 bases, with 11 bases between them. CDR3 bases: TGTGCCAGCAGTTTTCGGGACTTGCGCAATCAGCCCCAGCATTTT. As protein: CASSFRDLRNQPQHF.

V and J are TRBV7-9 and TRBJ1-1; D uncertain. Germline loops: CDR1 SEHNR, CDR2 FQNEAQ (reference sequence). V was cut by 5 bases and J by 2 bases, with 12 bases left in between. This CDR3 is 14 amino acids long. This chain's CDR3 is CASSVSALNTEAFF. DNA of the CDR3: TGTGCCAGCAGCGTCTCAGCGCTTAACACTGAAGCTTTCTTT.

V is TRBV7-2 and J is TRBJ2-2; 10 positions match TRBD2. Germline V gene sequence: CDR1 SGHTA, CDR2 FQGNSA. CDR3 length: 15 residues. V shed 4 bases, J shed 3 bases, and the junction held 2 bases outside the gene matches. The chain's CDR3 is CASSWTSGYTGELFF. The CDR3 coding sequence is TGTGCCAGCAGCTGGACTAGCGGCTACACCGGGGAGCTGTTTTTT.

The CDR3 is CASSLTGTSGHDHDTDTQYF. DNA for the CDR3: TGTGCCAGCAGCCTCACCGGGACTAGCGGCCACGACCATGACACAGATACGCAGTATTTT. The chain has TRBV21-1 and TRBJ2-3; the table's D call, TRBD2, has no DNA check behind it. TRBV21-1 has pseudogene status. This CDR3 spans 20 amino acids.

V and J are TRBV10-2 and TRBJ1-1; D perhaps matches TRBD1 (5 bases). Per the germline V gene, CDR1 is WSHSY and CDR2 is SAAADI. This CDR3 comprises 13 residues. Trimming took 6 bases from V and 0 from J, leaving 8 bases between them. CDR3 residues: CASRIRVNTEAFF. The CDR3 DNA reads as TGCGCCAGCAGGATCAGGGTGAACACTGAAGCTTTCTTT.